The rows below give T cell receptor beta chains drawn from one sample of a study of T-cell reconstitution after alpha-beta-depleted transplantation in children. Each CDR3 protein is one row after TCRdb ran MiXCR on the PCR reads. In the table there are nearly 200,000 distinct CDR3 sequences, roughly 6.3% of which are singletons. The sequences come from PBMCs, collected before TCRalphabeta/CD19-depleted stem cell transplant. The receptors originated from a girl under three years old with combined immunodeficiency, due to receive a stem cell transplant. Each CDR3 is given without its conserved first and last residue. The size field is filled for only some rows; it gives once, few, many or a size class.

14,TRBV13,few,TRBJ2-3,ASSHLAGALTDTQY
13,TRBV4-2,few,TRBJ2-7,ASSPRALAPGGQY
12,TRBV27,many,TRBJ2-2,ASIKGPNTGELF
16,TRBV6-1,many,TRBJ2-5,ASNHKKAGLAEKETQY
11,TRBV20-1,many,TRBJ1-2,SARDLDIYGYT
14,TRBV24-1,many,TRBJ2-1,ATSDRGRAPYNEQF
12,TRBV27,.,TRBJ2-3,ASSLRIGADTQY
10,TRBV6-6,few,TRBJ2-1,ASTQGWGEQF
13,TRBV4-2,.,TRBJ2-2,ASSLGTSNTGELF
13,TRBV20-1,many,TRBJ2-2,SALRAGEATGELF
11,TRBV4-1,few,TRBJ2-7,ASSHPNSDEQY
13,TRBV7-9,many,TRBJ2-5,ASSLGTAPQETQY
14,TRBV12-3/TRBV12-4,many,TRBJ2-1,ASSLIMGLAGGEQF
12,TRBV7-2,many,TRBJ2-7,ASSWSGATYEQY
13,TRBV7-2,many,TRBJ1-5,ASSYGTGGNQPQH
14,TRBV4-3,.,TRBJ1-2,ASSPRPEPGQWGYT
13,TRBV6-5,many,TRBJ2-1,ASTHGPSGHNEQF
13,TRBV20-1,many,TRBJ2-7,SARDPGGSSYEQY
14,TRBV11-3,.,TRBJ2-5,ASSAGSGGEAETQY
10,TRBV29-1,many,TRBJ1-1,SVEDQNTEAF
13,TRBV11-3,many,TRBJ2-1,ASSPRVEILNEQF
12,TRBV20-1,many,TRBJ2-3,SARDRGGTDTQY
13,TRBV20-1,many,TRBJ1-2,SARDMQGVNYGYT
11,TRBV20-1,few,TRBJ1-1,SADDRMNTEAF
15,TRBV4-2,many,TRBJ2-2,ASSQAFLPIDTGELF
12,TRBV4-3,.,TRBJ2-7,ASSQGRGAYEQY
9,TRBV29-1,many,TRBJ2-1,SVYTGIEQF
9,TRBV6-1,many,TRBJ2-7,ACREPYEQY
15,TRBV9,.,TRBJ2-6,ASSSPWSGAGANVLT
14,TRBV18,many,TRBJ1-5,ASSPGGTPFGQPQH
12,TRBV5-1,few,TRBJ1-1,ASSFGVGNTEAF
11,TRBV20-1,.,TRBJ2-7,IGRDYRNYEQY
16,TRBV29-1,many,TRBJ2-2,SVEGTSGGNANTGELF
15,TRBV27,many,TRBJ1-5,ASSSSQGGYLYQPQH
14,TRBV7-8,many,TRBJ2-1,ASSPRTGPSYNEQF
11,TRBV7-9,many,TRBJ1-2,ASSLNFHYGYT
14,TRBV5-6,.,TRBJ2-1,ASSYSGGTPYNEQF
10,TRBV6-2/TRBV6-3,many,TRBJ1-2,ASGSRVRGYT
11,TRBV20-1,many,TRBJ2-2,SARDLHGGELF
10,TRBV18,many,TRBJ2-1,ASSPPEGEQF
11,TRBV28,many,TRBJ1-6,ASSPWGSRPLH
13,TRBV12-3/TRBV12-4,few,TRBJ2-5,ASRSTSGPPETQY
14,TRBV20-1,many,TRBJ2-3,SARGTGTGVPLTQY